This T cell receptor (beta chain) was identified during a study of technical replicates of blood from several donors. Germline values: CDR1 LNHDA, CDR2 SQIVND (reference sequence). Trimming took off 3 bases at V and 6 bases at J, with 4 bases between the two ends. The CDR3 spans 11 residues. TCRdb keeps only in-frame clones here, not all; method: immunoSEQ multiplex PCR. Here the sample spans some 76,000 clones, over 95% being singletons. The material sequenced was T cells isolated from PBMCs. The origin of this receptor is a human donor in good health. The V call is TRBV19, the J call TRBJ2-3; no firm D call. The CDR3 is CASSMRDTQYF. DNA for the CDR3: TGTGCCAGTAGTATGAGGGATACGCAGTATTTT.